This TCR beta chain was obtained from a study of T cell clones after liver transplantation. Study in general: Patients counted as tolerant after at least one year off all immunosuppression, enzymes not exceeding twice normal. Whole-study findings and limits: Donor-reactive sequences fell more than third party-reactive ones, suggesting partial deletion.

In this sample, this clone turned up a few times. The antigen is undetermined. CDR1 and CDR2 from the germline V gene are MNHNY and SVGAGI (reference sequence). Trimming cost V 0 bases and J 2 bases, with 5 bases left between them. This CDR3 is 14 amino acids long. Using immunoSEQ multiplex PCR, the repertoire was profiled, and TCRdb retains in-frame clones only, with some absent. This sample carries about 99,000 clones, approximately 78% of them seen once, and the ten largest clones take 0.85% to 1%. Sequencing used CD4+ T cells from blood, obtained before liver transplant. This rearrangement joins TRBV6-6 to TRBJ1-5, with a possible D match to TRBD1 (5 bases). The sequence derives from a human donor who received a liver transplant. In DNA form, the CDR3 reads TGTGCCAGCAGTTACTCGGGGGGCAATCAGCCCCAGCATTTT. Protein: CASSYSGGNQPQHF.